The source of this TCR beta chain is a study of T cells after yellow fever vaccination (dated by TCRdb to about 2019). Turning to the overall study: The SMART-Seq v4 Ultra Low Input RNA kit was used to prepare libraries from fractions with low cell numbers. Bulk PBMC replicates and cell subsets were isolated from blood drawn at multiple timepoints before and after both primary and secondary immunization. Two healthy male donors made up the cohort, one aged 18 to 30 years and the other aged 30 to 39 years. To track T-cell clones before and after primary and booster YFV17D yellow fever vaccination, bulk TCR alpha and beta repertoires were sequenced longitudinally.

The germline V gene encodes CDR1 MDHEN and CDR2 SYDVKM. Trimming costs V 6 bases and J 6 bases, and their ends lie 11 bases apart. The CDR3 measures 13 amino acids from cysteine to phenylalanine. The CDR3 DNA has 39 bases and is translated from base 1. For sequencing, an Illumina NovaSeq 6000 was employed. TCR cDNA was made using 5'RACE template switching, a step that added a universal primer site and unique molecular identifiers. Priming for cDNA synthesis came from both the TCR alpha and TCR beta constant segments. Library amplification involved two PCR steps, and the second step added sample barcodes and sequencing adapters. Libraries were sequenced on Illumina HiSeq 2500 (2x100 bp) or NovaSeq (2x150 bp). On the study's bioinformatics: MIGEC handled demultiplexing of reads and collapsing into UMI consensus sequences, while MiXCR performed V(D)J alignment. Clonotypes responding to the vaccine were identified with edgeR on replicate PBMC samples, with the criteria of FDR below 0.01 and a log2 fold change above 5 up to day 15. CD4 or CD8 identity was assigned to each bulk clonotype according to whether the clonotype was present at higher abundance in the sequenced CD4 repertoire or the sequenced CD8 repertoire. In TCRdb, the public reads were trimmed at Q25 with fastp and aligned with MiXCR, with productive beta chains retained. A single entry per CDR3 protein holds the most common genes and DNA from its merged rows. The V and J calls, along with clone size, are taken from TCRdb and not from the paper's own processing. The sample table contains some 340,000 distinct CDR3 sequences; only one count was recorded for approximately 4% of them. Clones ranked in the top ten supply 20% to 25% of the sample.

Worth noting for this clonotype: It lacks a known antigen. Base qualities are not recorded, but no much larger clone differs from it by a single base.

Study-wide findings and limitations: A small fraction of clonotypes showed up in both the CD4 and CD8 compartments, probably as a result of convergent recombination. After the booster, most of the clones that had expanded following primary vaccination were detected again (roughly 97% of CD4 and around 90% of CD8), which suggests that memory was broadly maintained. Because only two donors were included in the study, the extent to which the findings can be generalized is limited. Compared with the primary T-cell response, the secondary T-cell response was weaker but faster, peaking on day 5 rather than day 15. Computational filtering was needed because FACS-sorted repertoires could contain abundant contaminating clonotypes from the bulk population.

Reading the label with the study, this specimen's treatment or condition is: live attenuated yellow fever vaccine strain. At each blood-draw timepoint, two biological replicates of bulk PBMCs were collected. A standard Ficoll-Paque protocol was used to isolate PBMCs from peripheral blood. TriZol was used to extract RNA from bulk PBMCs, CD4 and CD8 fractions, and dextramer-positive and dextramer-negative fractions. The sample consisted of PBMCs, taken 5 days after the yellow fever booster vaccination. The rearranged segments are TRBV28 and TRBJ2-2; the D call is tentative, TRBD1 or TRBD2, as each matches 5 bases. The TCR was taken from a man younger than 35 who received the YFV17D yellow fever vaccine. Here is the DNA: TGTGCCAGCAGGCTCCAGGGACCCGGGGAGCTGTTTTTT. Its translation is CASRLQGPGELFF. Reference TRBV28 and TRBJ2-2 proteins supply the regions before and after the CDR3; the full variable domain is: DVKVTQSSRYLVKRTGEKVFLECVQDMDHENMFWYRQDPGLGLRLIYFSYDVKMKEKGDIPEGYSVSREKKERFSLILESASTNQTSMYLCASRLQGPGELFFGEGSRLTVL.